A selection of T cell receptor beta chains follows, all from one sample in a study of blood T cell repertoires in COVID-19. The repertoire was sequenced with immunoSEQ multiplex PCR; TCRdb's copy has only in-frame clones and lacks some. The data show 140,000 to 150,000 clones, around 80% seen once. Sequenced material: peripheral blood. These receptors all come from a human donor in a cohort sampled during active COVID-19. Both conserved end residues are part of each CDR3. Fields, in order: clone size, D gene, V gene, J gene, CDR3 DNA, CDR3 protein. The D gene is left open where the match is weak. Clone size appears in some rows only: once, few, many, or a class for an expanded clone.

abundance: .; d_gene: .; v_gene: TRBV6-5; j_gene: TRBJ1-6; CDR3nt: TGTGCCAGCAGTACAGTCTATAATTCACCCCTCCACTTT; CDR3aa: CASSTVYNSPLHF
abundance: .; d_gene: TRBD2; v_gene: TRBV4-1; j_gene: TRBJ2-5; CDR3nt: TGCGCCAGCAGCCTCCCCGCTAGCGGACAAGAGACCCAGTACTTC; CDR3aa: CASSLPASGQETQYF
abundance: .; d_gene: TRBD1; v_gene: TRBV27; j_gene: TRBJ2-3; CDR3nt: TGTGCCAGCAAAAGGCAGGGGGAGTACGGGGATACGCAGTATTTT; CDR3aa: CASKRQGEYGDTQYF
abundance: .; d_gene: .; v_gene: TRBV7-3; j_gene: TRBJ2-6; CDR3nt: TGTGCCAGCAGCTCAGGGGCTGGGGCCAACGTCCTGACTTTC; CDR3aa: CASSSGAGANVLTF
abundance: .; d_gene: .; v_gene: TRBV9; j_gene: TRBJ2-7; CDR3nt: TGTGCCAGCAGCGCGCACACCGAAATACCAACCTACGAGCAGTACTTC; CDR3aa: CASSAHTEIPTYEQYF
abundance: .; d_gene: .; v_gene: TRBV6-5; j_gene: TRBJ1-4; CDR3nt: TGTGCCAGCCGATTTTCGGCCTCGGGTTATGAAAAACTGTTTTTT; CDR3aa: CASRFSASGYEKLFF
abundance: .; d_gene: TRBD1; v_gene: TRBV5-1; j_gene: TRBJ1-2; CDR3nt: TGCGCCAGCAGCTTGGCCGTCGGGACAGGGGGAGGTAGCTATGGCTACACCTTC; CDR3aa: CASSLAVGTGGGSYGYTF
abundance: .; d_gene: .; v_gene: TRBV11-3; j_gene: TRBJ1-1; CDR3nt: TGTGCCAGCAGCTTAGCGGGGGAGGCTGAAGCTTTCTTT; CDR3aa: CASSLAGEAEAFF
abundance: .; d_gene: TRBD2; v_gene: TRBV9; j_gene: TRBJ2-3; CDR3nt: TGTGCCAGCAGCGTCTCCCTAGCGGGGGGCCCAGATACGCAGTATTTT; CDR3aa: CASSVSLAGGPDTQYF
abundance: .; d_gene: TRBD1; v_gene: TRBV4-2; j_gene: TRBJ2-4; CDR3nt: TGTGCCAGCAGCCCACGACAGGGTGGATCCAAAAACATTCAGTACTTC; CDR3aa: CASSPRQGGSKNIQYF
abundance: .; d_gene: .; v_gene: TRBV5-1; j_gene: TRBJ1-4; CDR3nt: TGCGCCAGCAGCTTGGGACACACTAATGAAAAACTGTTTTTT; CDR3aa: CASSLGHTNEKLFF
abundance: .; d_gene: .; v_gene: TRBV30; j_gene: TRBJ2-3; CDR3nt: TGTGCCTGGAAACAGGCGTGGACGCAGTATTTT; CDR3aa: CAWKQAWTQYF
abundance: .; d_gene: TRBD1; v_gene: TRBV6-5; j_gene: TRBJ2-5; CDR3nt: TGTGCCAGCAGTTGGGGGGACAGGGGAGCGGTAGAGACCCAGTACTTC; CDR3aa: CASSWGDRGAVETQYF
abundance: .; d_gene: .; v_gene: TRBV5-1; j_gene: TRBJ1-3; CDR3nt: TGCGCCAGCAGCCCCACCTCCGGGGGCTCTGGAAACACCATATATTTT; CDR3aa: CASSPTSGGSGNTIYF
abundance: .; d_gene: .; v_gene: TRBV20-1; j_gene: TRBJ2-5; CDR3nt: TGCAGTGCTAGTAGGCTAGCACCAGAGACCCAGTACTTC; CDR3aa: CSASRLAPETQYF
abundance: few; d_gene: .; v_gene: TRBV11-3; j_gene: TRBJ2-7; CDR3nt: TGTGCCAGCAGCTTCCGTAACGAGCAGTACTTC; CDR3aa: CASSFRNEQYF
abundance: .; d_gene: .; v_gene: TRBV28; j_gene: TRBJ1-2; CDR3nt: TGTGCCAGCAGTTCCCCCCCAGCTAACTATGGCTACACCTTC; CDR3aa: CASSSPPANYGYTF
abundance: .; d_gene: TRBD1; v_gene: TRBV5-5; j_gene: TRBJ1-3; CDR3nt: TGTGCCAGCAGCCCCGGGACAGCGATCTCTGGAAACACCATATATTTT; CDR3aa: CASSPGTAISGNTIYF
abundance: .; d_gene: TRBD1; v_gene: TRBV9; j_gene: TRBJ1-4; CDR3nt: TGTGCCAGCAGCGCAGGACAGGGGGACGAAAAACTGTTTTTT; CDR3aa: CASSAGQGDEKLFF
abundance: once; d_gene: .; v_gene: TRBV4-1; j_gene: TRBJ2-1; CDR3nt: TGCGCCAGCAGCCGCATACAGGACAATGAGCAGTTCTTC; CDR3aa: CASSRIQDNEQFF
abundance: .; d_gene: .; v_gene: TRBV5-1; j_gene: TRBJ1-5; CDR3nt: TGCGCCAGCAGCTTGGACGGGGTTGGACAGCCCCAGCATTTT; CDR3aa: CASSLDGVGQPQHF
abundance: .; d_gene: .; v_gene: TRBV18; j_gene: TRBJ1-2; CDR3nt: TGTGCCAGCTCACCGGGGCAGAACTATGGCTACACCTTC; CDR3aa: CASSPGQNYGYTF
abundance: once; d_gene: TRBD1; v_gene: TRBV5-1; j_gene: TRBJ2-1; CDR3nt: TGCGCCAGCAGCTTGGGGGACAGGGCAATCTACAATGAGCAGTTCTTC; CDR3aa: CASSLGDRAIYNEQFF
abundance: .; d_gene: .; v_gene: TRBV30; j_gene: TRBJ1-2; CDR3nt: TGTGCCTGGAGAGGACTCCCGGCGTATGGCTACACCTTC; CDR3aa: CAWRGLPAYGYTF
abundance: .; d_gene: .; v_gene: TRBV11-2; j_gene: TRBJ1-2; CDR3nt: TGTGCCAGCAGCTTAGGCGGACAACGTGGCTACACCTTC; CDR3aa: CASSLGGQRGYTF
abundance: .; d_gene: .; v_gene: TRBV6-6; j_gene: TRBJ1-6; CDR3nt: TGTGCCAGCTTTCAGGCCGGTTCACCCCTCCACTTT; CDR3aa: CASFQAGSPLHF
abundance: .; d_gene: .; v_gene: TRBV11-3; j_gene: TRBJ1-1; CDR3nt: TGTGCCAGCAGCTCAACAATGAACACTGAAGCTTTCTTT; CDR3aa: CASSSTMNTEAFF
abundance: .; d_gene: .; v_gene: TRBV4-3; j_gene: TRBJ1-4; CDR3nt: TGCGCCAGCAGCCAAGTGGGGAGGGCCGCAACTAATGAAAAACTGTTTTTT; CDR3aa: CASSQVGRAATNEKLFF